A single sample is the source of the 5 T cell receptor beta chains below, sequenced in a study of immune heterogeneity within non-small cell lung tumors. It was with 32 V and 13 J primers that multiplex PCR amplified TCR beta CDR3. MiXCR, run by TCRdb on the multiplex PCR reads, gives a single entry per CDR3 protein. The sample has around 3,600 distinct CDR3 sequences; approximately 35% are singletons. Bulk tumor genomic DNA, around 580 ng per sample, was used as template. Several spatially distant biopsies were obtained per primary tumor intraoperatively. The cohort was untreated, with newly diagnosed non-small cell lung cancer undergoing curative surgery. Sequencing was carried out using lung tumor tissue. The receptors shown here come from a man in his 70s with non-small cell lung cancer.

V gene TRBV19 combines with J gene TRBJ1-1; 7 bases line up with TRBD1. Germline assignment: CDR1 LNHDA and CDR2 SQIVND (reference sequence). The ends lost 4 bases at V and 7 bases at J; junction bases unmatched: 12. The CDR3 sequence is 15 residues long. CDR3: CASSKTPGQINEAFF. The CDR3 DNA follows: TGTGCCAGTAGTAAAACCCCGGGACAGATAAATGAAGCTTTCTTT.

The chain recombines TRBV7-9 with TRBJ1-6, with a tentative D call TRBD1 (5 bases). Trimming took 6 bases from V and 5 from J, leaving 14 bases between them. This CDR3 is built from 15 residues. In germline, CDR1 is SEHNR, CDR2 FQNEAQ (reference sequence). CDR3 in amino acids: CASSPGSTDNSPLHF. DNA of the CDR3: TGTGCCAGCAGTCCCGGGTCGACAGATAATTCACCCCTCCACTTT.

This clonotype is labeled as medium-sized. The V call is TRBV6-1, the J call TRBJ1-5; TRBD1 agrees at 12 bases. Germline CDR1 is MNHNS and CDR2 is SASEGT. With V trimmed by 6 bases and J by 6 bases, 3 bases remained unmatched. This CDR3 has 14 residues. CDR3 protein: CASSWDRGRQPQHF. In DNA form, the CDR3 reads TGTGCCAGCAGCTGGGACAGGGGGCGTCAGCCCCAGCATTTT.

This clonotype occurred a few times. The chain combines TRBV15 with TRBJ2-7; no clear D gene. Trimming took off 0 bases at V and 1 base at J, with 1 base between the two ends. The CDR3 has 12 amino acids. Per germline, CDR1 LNHNV and CDR2 YYDKDF (reference sequence). The chain's CDR3 is CATSRDSYEQYF. In DNA form, the CDR3 reads TGTGCCACCAGCAGAGATTCCTACGAGCAGTACTTC.

For this clonotype: This could be a read error, since a much larger clone is one nucleotide away. The chain has TRBV20-1 and TRBJ1-2, with 7 nucleotides matching TRBD1. Trimming at V came to 6 bases and at J to 3 bases, leaving 10 bases not matched to a gene. Germline V lookup: CDR1 DFQATT, CDR2 SNEGSKA (reference sequence). The CDR3 has 14 residues. The CDR3 loop is CSARDSYIDYGYTF. The CDR3 region has the DNA TGCAGTGCAAGGGACAGCTACATTGACTATGGCTACACCTTC.